Listed below are T cell receptor beta chains from one sample, sequenced in a study of blood T cell repertoires in COVID-19. Assay used: immunoSEQ multiplex PCR; TCRdb lists only in-frame clones, some missing. The sample has hundreds of thousands of clones, more than 80% seen once; the top ten hold just over 0.85%. The sample was PBMCs or T cells enriched from blood (not recorded which). The receptors shown here come from a man aged 45-65 years who had been exposed to COVID-19. Each CDR3 is given with its conserved first and last residue. The D gene is left open where the match is weak. Clone size appears in some rows only: once, few, many, or a class for an expanded clone.

j_call v_call clone_size d_call cdr3_length cdr3_nt cdr3_aa
TRBJ2-5 TRBV28 NA NA 14 TGTGCCAGCGGACTGACTCGATCTCAAGAGACCCAGTACTTC CASGLTRSQETQYF
TRBJ2-1 TRBV28 NA TRBD2 15 TGTGCCAGCAGACGTGGACTAGCGGGAGGCAATGAGCAGTTCTTC CASRRGLAGGNEQFF
TRBJ2-2 TRBV15 NA TRBD2 20 TGTGCCACCAGCAGAGATCCTCTAGCGGGGTCAGAAACGAACACCGGGGAGCTGTTTTTT CATSRDPLAGSETNTGELFF
TRBJ2-1 TRBV28 NA NA 14 TGTGCCAGCAGTTTAGGACTTGTGAGCCATGAGCAGTTCTTC CASSLGLVSHEQFF
TRBJ1-1 TRBV29-1 few NA 13 TGCAGCGTTGAAGGCAGGCTGAACACTGAAGCTTTCTTT CSVEGRLNTEAFF
TRBJ1-2 TRBV27 NA NA 13 TGTGCCAGCAGTTTATCGAGGGTCGGGGGCTACACCTTC CASSLSRVGGYTF
TRBJ1-4 TRBV27 NA TRBD1 15 TGTGCCAGCCGAACAGGGGTTGGAACTAATGAAAAACTGTTTTTT CASRTGVGTNEKLFF
TRBJ2-5 TRBV11-2 once TRBD1 15 TGTGCCAGCAGCAGTTACAGGGGGCCAGGGGGGACCCAGTACTTC CASSSYRGPGGTQYF
TRBJ2-3 TRBV14 NA NA 13 TGTGCCAGCAGCCACCTGCCGGGGAGAGTGCAGTATTTT CASSHLPGRVQYF
TRBJ1-4 TRBV5-8 NA NA 14 TGTGCCAGCAGCCATAACAGGGTTAGGGAAAAACTGTTTTTT CASSHNRVREKLFF
TRBJ2-3 TRBV7-3 once NA 13 TGTGCCAGCAAACTGACTCCCACAGATACGCAGTATTTT CASKLTPTDTQYF
TRBJ2-7 TRBV4-1 NA NA 14 TGCGCCAGCAGCCAAGACAGGTACTCCTACGAGCAGTACTTC CASSQDRYSYEQYF
TRBJ2-2 TRBV7-3 once TRBD1 16 TGTGCCAGCAGCCCAAATGACAGGGCGAACACCGGGGAGCTGTTTTTT CASSPNDRANTGELFF
TRBJ1-3 TRBV28 NA NA 13 TGTGCCAGCAGTGGACACTCTGGAAACACCATATATTTT CASSGHSGNTIYF
TRBJ2-2 TRBV10-3 once TRBD1 16 TGTGCCATCAGTGAACAGGGGGCCTCGAACACCGGGGAGCTGTTTTTT CAISEQGASNTGELFF
TRBJ1-2 TRBV9 NA TRBD1 16 TGTGCCAGCAGCCCCACCAGGGGGCAAATGGACTATGGCTACACCTTC CASSPTRGQMDYGYTF
TRBJ1-6 TRBV5-1 few NA 14 TGCGCCAGCAGCATAGACGGGGGGAATTCACCCCTCCACTTT CASSIDGGNSPLHF
TRBJ2-2 TRBV7-9 once NA 16 TGTGCCAGCAGCTTAGGAGCAGGCAGGGACACCGGGGAGCTGTTTTTT CASSLGAGRDTGELFF
TRBJ2-1 TRBV12-3/TRBV12-4 NA NA 11 TGTGCCAGCAGTGCGAACGATGAGCAGTTCTTC CASSANDEQFF
TRBJ2-4 TRBV5-1 NA TRBD1 18 TGCGCCAGCAGCTTGGACAAACGGACAGGGTTAGCCAAAAACATTCAGTACTTC CASSLDKRTGLAKNIQYF
TRBJ2-1 TRBV11-3 once TRBD1 15 TGTGCCAGCAGCTTAGGACAGGGCTCCTACAATGAGCAGTTCTTC CASSLGQGSYNEQFF
TRBJ1-5 TRBV30 NA NA 14 TGTGCCTGGAGTGTACTAGGGTTCAATCAGCCCCAGCATTTT CAWSVLGFNQPQHF
TRBJ1-4 TRBV5-8 NA NA 18 TGTGCCAGCAAGCTTGGACTCAGCAGGAGTTACCGTAATGAAAAACTGTTTTTT CASKLGLSRSYRNEKLFF
TRBJ1-1 TRBV5-1 NA NA 14 TGCGCCAGCAGCTCCTACTCGGTCTCTACTGAAGCTTTCTTT CASSSYSVSTEAFF
TRBJ2-7 TRBV28 NA TRBD1 12 TGTGCCTCACAGGGGCGAAACTACGAGCAGTACTTC CASQGRNYEQYF
TRBJ1-5 TRBV28 once TRBD1 15 TGTGCCAGCAGAGAGGGGACAGGGGGCAATCAGCCCCAGCATTTT CASREGTGGNQPQHF
TRBJ1-6 TRBV5-1 NA NA 16 TGCGCCAGCAGCTTGGATACGGGGAAGGTTTCGGCACCCCTCCACTTT CASSLDTGKVSAPLHF
TRBJ2-3 TRBV29-1 NA TRBD2 18 TGCAGCGCCGGGGGACTAGCGGGGGGATACTTGGCCACAGATACGCAGTATTTT CSAGGLAGGYLATDTQYF
TRBJ2-4 TRBV5-1 NA NA 17 TGCGCCAGCAGCTTGGCCTCGGGGGTCCGAGCCAAAAACATTCAGTACTTC CASSLASGVRAKNIQYF
TRBJ1-1 TRBV4-2 NA NA 15 TGTGCCAGCAGCCAAGGAGGAGGCAGGAACACTGAAGCTTTCTTT CASSQGGGRNTEAFF
TRBJ1-2 TRBV28 NA TRBD1 14 TGTGCCAGCAGTTACCTCGGGACAGTCTATGGCTACACCTTC CASSYLGTVYGYTF
TRBJ2-4 TRBV9 NA NA 12 TGTGCCAGCAGTGGAGGGGAAAACATTCAGTACTTC CASSGGENIQYF
TRBJ2-1 TRBV7-8 NA TRBD1 15 TGTGCCAGCAGCTTAATGAGGGGGCGGGTAAATGAGCAGTTCTTC CASSLMRGRVNEQFF
TRBJ2-3 TRBV9 many NA 15 TGTGCCAGCAGCGTAAACCATGAGGGCACAGATACGCAGTATTTT CASSVNHEGTDTQYF
TRBJ1-3 TRBV5-1 NA NA 15 TGCGCCAGCAGCTTGGGCACTCAAATAGGAAACACCATATATTTT CASSLGTQIGNTIYF
TRBJ2-5 TRBV28 NA TRBD1 16 TGTGCCAGCAGACAGCCGGGACAGGGGGCGGCGGAGACCCAGTACTTC CASRQPGQGAAETQYF
TRBJ1-2 TRBV2 NA NA 12 TGTGCCAGCAGTGAATACATCTATGGCTACACCTTC CASSEYIYGYTF
TRBJ1-1 TRBV5-1 once NA 16 TGCGCCAGCAGCTTGGGTGTAGATCACTATAACACTGAAGCTTTCTTT CASSLGVDHYNTEAFF
TRBJ1-4 TRBV23-1 NA NA 15 TGCGCCAGCTCGGACGACGGACAGTTTAATGAAAAACTGTTTTTT CASSDDGQFNEKLFF
TRBJ2-1 TRBV6-6 NA TRBD2 14 TGTGCCAGCAGTTTTCCGGGACTAGCCGGTGAGCAGTTCTTC CASSFPGLAGEQFF
TRBJ1-1 TRBV28 NA NA 15 TGTGCCAGCAGTTTAACAGGGTATATGAACACTGAAGCTTTCTTT CASSLTGYMNTEAFF
TRBJ2-3 TRBV27 NA NA 14 TGTGCCAGCAGAGCTCGGAGGTTCACAGATACGCAGTATTTT CASRARRFTDTQYF
TRBJ1-4 TRBV7-3 NA NA 18 TGTGCCAGCAGCTTAAGCTGTTCGGTTCATTCAACTAATGAAAAACTGTTTTTT CASSLSCSVHSTNEKLFF
TRBJ1-1 TRBV6-5 NA NA 11 TGTGCCAGCAGCTCCAGCACTGAAGCTTTCTTT CASSSSTEAFF
TRBJ2-2 TRBV27 few NA 14 TGTGCCAGCAGGACGCTAGCAAACACCGGGGAGCTGTTTTTT CASRTLANTGELFF
TRBJ1-4 TRBV10-3 once NA 13 TGTGCCATCCCGACTAACGAGAATGAAAAACTGTTTTTT CAIPTNENEKLFF
TRBJ2-2 TRBV6-5 NA NA 15 TGTGCCAGCAGTTACGAGACAGCAATCCGCGGGGAGCTGTTTTTT CASSYETAIRGELFF
TRBJ1-2 TRBV6-1 NA NA 17 TGTGCCAGCAGTGCACCTAGGACTCCATACGGAAGGGTAGGCTACACCTTC CASSAPRTPYGRVGYTF
TRBJ1-2 TRBV28 NA NA 14 TGTGCCAGCAGTAGTTTCGGTCCGCAGGACAGAATGACCTTC CASSSFGPQDRMTF
TRBJ1-3 TRBV18 NA NA 15 TGTGCCAGCTCACCAGGGCAGGGCGGTGGAAACACCATATATTTT CASSPGQGGGNTIYF
TRBJ2-1 TRBV9 NA NA 14 TGTGCCAGCAGCCCCTACGACAGTTACAATGAGCAGTTCTTC CASSPYDSYNEQFF
TRBJ1-6 TRBV3-1/TRBV3-2 NA NA 13 TGTGCCAGCAGCCGATTGCGTTATTCACCCCTCCACTTT CASSRLRYSPLHF
TRBJ2-7 TRBV28 NA TRBD1 15 TGTGCCAGCAGTTGGCAGGGGGCTGCCCTCTACGAGCAGTACTTC CASSWQGAALYEQYF
TRBJ2-3 TRBV9 NA NA 15 TGTGCCAGCAGCGTAGTAGGTACTATCACAGATACGCAGTATTTT CASSVVGTITDTQYF
TRBJ2-3 TRBV5-1 NA NA 14 TGCGCCAGCAGCCTAGGGACTGGGGCAGATACGCAGTATTTT CASSLGTGADTQYF
TRBJ2-5 TRBV3-1/TRBV3-2 NA TRBD2 16 TGTGCCAGCAGCACCCGACTAGCGGGATCATCGGAGACCCAGTACTTC CASSTRLAGSSETQYF
TRBJ2-6 TRBV9 NA TRBD1 18 TGTGCCAGCAGCGGTAACAGGGGTGAGATTACTGGGGCCAACGTCCTGACTTTC CASSGNRGEITGANVLTF
TRBJ2-3 TRBV5-1 once TRBD1 16 TGCGCCAGCAGCTTGGGGACAGGGGGCAGCACAGATACGCAGTATTTT CASSLGTGGSTDTQYF